This entry is about one T cell receptor beta chain. The CDR3 extends over 13 amino acids. The V and J ends lost 1 base and 8 bases, in that order; junction bases with no gene match: 2. Looked up from germline, CDR1 is SEHNR and CDR2 is FQNEAQ (reference sequence). Profiled with immunoSEQ multiplex PCR; TCRdb holds only in-frame clones, not every one. This sample has about 18,000 clones, with around nine tenths found just once. These data are taken from a study of T cell changes during pregnancy in multiple sclerosis. The TCR comes from a female donor in good health, enrolled as a control in a pregnancy study. The sample in question was CD4+ T cells from peripheral blood mononuclear cells, obtained in the first trimester of pregnancy. The chain links TRBV7-9 to TRBJ1-2; 9 nucleotides line up with TRBD1. Written as DNA, the CDR3 is TGTGCCAGCAGCTTAGGGACAGGGGTAGGCTACACCTTC. Amino acid sequence: CASSLGTGVGYTF. Combining the CDR3 with reference TRBV7-9 and TRBJ1-2 gives the whole variable domain DTGVSQNPRHKITKRGQNVTFRCDPISEHNRLYWYRQTLGQGPEFLTYFQNEAQLEKSRLLSDRFSAERPKGSFSTLEIQRTEQGDSAMYLCASSLGTGVGYTFGSGTRLTVV.